This entry is about one T cell receptor beta chain. Its antigen remains unidentified. A 5'RACE reaction primed in the constant segment made cDNA libraries of TCR alpha and TCR beta, and these carried sample barcodes and UMIs. TCRdb called the 5' RACE reads again in MiXCR, with one record for every CDR3 protein. The table shows some 450,000 distinct CDR3 sequences, with approximately 20% occurring only once. In germline, CDR1 is MNHNS, CDR2 SASEGT. The ends lost 0 bases at V and 3 bases at J; junction bases unmatched: 4. The CDR3 loop spans 15 amino acids. This entry comes from a study of T-cell memory formation after mild COVID-19. Whole-study findings and limits: For contracting clones, CD4+ ones sat mainly in CM and EM, CD8+ in EMRA.

The TCR sequence derives from an adult woman who had mild COVID-19 (a few samples of this study predate the infection). Cell type and time point are not known. The J gene is TRBJ2-7, the V gene TRBV6-1, with 8 bases lining up with TRBD2. Sequences were obtained from PBMCs or a T cell subset sorted from them (not recorded which). The CDR3 DNA sequence: TGTGCCAGCAGTGAAGCCCGGACTAGCCTCTACGAGCAGTACTTC. This sequence encodes CASSEARTSLYEQYF.